This T cell receptor beta chain was identified in a study of T cell responses to AZD1222 COVID-19 vaccine. Regarding the study as a whole: Clonal diversity may have been underestimated in mostly white British donors.

This CDR3 spans 14 amino acids. With 0 bases removed from V and 12 bases from J, the gap between germline ends came to 16 bases. Germline V gene sequence: CDR1 SGHRS, CDR2 YFSETQ. This clone appeared once. The antigen remains unidentified. The data were produced by immunoSEQ multiplex PCR, yet TCRdb's version contains in-frame clones alone and is incomplete. The sample consists of 150,000 to 200,000 clones, more than 85% of them appearing once. The gene calls are TRBV5-1 and TRBJ2-4, with D maybe TRBD2 (6 bases). The input for sequencing was peripheral blood, taken on day 0 of AZD1222 vaccination. This TCR was recovered from an adult in good health. In DNA, the CDR3 is TGCGCCAGCAGCTTGGCCGGGAGTTCGGGGAATCAGTACTTC. Its protein product is CASSLAGSSGNQYF.